The clone carrying this T cell receptor (beta chain) was detected only once. Germline CDR1 is LGHDT and CDR2 is YNNKEL (reference sequence). This CDR3 has 16 residues. V shed 4 bases and J 2 bases; nucleotides not matched to a gene: 5. This sample is part of a study of blood T cell repertoires in COVID-19. Background on the study: Researchers got acute and convalescent COVID-19 samples from the United States, Italy and Spain.

TCRdb's copy holds only in-frame clones and misses some; the assay was immunoSEQ multiplex PCR. The sample holds about 100,000 clones, roughly 90% seen once. The TCR sequence derives from an elderly man with acute or convalescent COVID-19. The V call is TRBV3-1 (or the pseudogene TRBV3-2), the J call TRBJ2-1, with 10 bases aligning to TRBD2. Sequencing input: peripheral blood. CDR3 in DNA: TGTGCCAGCAGCCCTAAAGCGGGAGGGCCCTACAATGAGCAGTTCTTC. This codes for CASSPKAGGPYNEQFF.